The source of this TCR beta chain is a study of blood T cell repertoires in COVID-19. Across the study: Nucleic acid was either cDNA or gDNA, and it came from T cells, B-cell-depleted T cells, or PBMCs.

Germline assignment: CDR1 KGHDR and CDR2 SFDVKD. CDR3 length equals 14 residues. With V trimmed by 5 bases and J by 5 bases, 1 base remained unmatched. TCRdb's table, derived via immunoSEQ multiplex PCR, lists solely in-frame clones and lacks some. Among around 190,000 clones listed, roughly nine tenths were seen once. This receptor was identified in a man between 70 and 80 years old with active or convalescent COVID-19. The chain couples TRBV24-1 to TRBJ2-2; TRBD1 aligns across 10 bases. The sequencing input was peripheral blood. This CDR3 is CATSGTGGTGELFF. CDR3 coding DNA: TGTGCCACCAGTGGGACAGGGGGAACCGGGGAGCTGTTTTTT.